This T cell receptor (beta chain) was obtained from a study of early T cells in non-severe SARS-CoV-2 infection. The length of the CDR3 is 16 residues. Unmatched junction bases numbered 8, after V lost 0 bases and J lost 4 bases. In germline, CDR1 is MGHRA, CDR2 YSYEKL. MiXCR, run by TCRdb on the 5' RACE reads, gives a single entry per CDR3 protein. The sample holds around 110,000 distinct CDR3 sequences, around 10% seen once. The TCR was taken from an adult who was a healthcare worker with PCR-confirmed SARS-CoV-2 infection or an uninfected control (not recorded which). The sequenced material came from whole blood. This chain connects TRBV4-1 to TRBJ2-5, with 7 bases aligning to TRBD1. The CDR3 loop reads CASSQDIARGRETQYF. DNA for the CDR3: TGCGCCAGCAGCCAAGATATCGCGAGGGGGCGAGAGACCCAGTACTTC.